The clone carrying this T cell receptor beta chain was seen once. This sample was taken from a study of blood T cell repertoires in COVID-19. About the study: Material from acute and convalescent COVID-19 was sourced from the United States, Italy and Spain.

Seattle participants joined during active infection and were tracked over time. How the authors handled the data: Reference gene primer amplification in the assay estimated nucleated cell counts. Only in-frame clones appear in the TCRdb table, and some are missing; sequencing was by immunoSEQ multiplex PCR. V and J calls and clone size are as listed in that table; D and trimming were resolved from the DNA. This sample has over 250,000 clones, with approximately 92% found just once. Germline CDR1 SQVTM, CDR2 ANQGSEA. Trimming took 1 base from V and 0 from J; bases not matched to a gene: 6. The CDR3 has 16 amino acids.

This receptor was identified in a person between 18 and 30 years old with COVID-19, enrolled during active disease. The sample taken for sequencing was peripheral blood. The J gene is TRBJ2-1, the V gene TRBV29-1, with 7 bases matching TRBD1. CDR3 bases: TGCAGCGTTGAAGTAACAGGGGCCATCTCCTACAATGAGCAGTTCTTC. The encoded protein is CSVEVTGAISYNEQFF.